This TCR beta chain was captured by sequencing in a study of blood T cell repertoires in COVID-19 (dated by TCRdb to the early 2020s). Turning to the overall study: Samples from collaborators originated in the United States, Italy and Spain and spanned both the acute and convalescent phases of COVID-19. The material from the prospective study consisted of cDNA or gDNA derived from T cells, B-cell-depleted T cells, or PBMCs. The dataset comprised deeply sampled blood TCRbeta repertoires from subjects exposed to, actively infected with, or recovered from COVID-19. A freely available public database, intended as a resource for researchers studying the immune response to SARS-CoV-2, is where the repertoires were released. The samples were drawn from two sources: the first 160 participants of the ongoing ImmuneRACE study, and 1,000 to 1,500 subjects contributed by 6 global collaborators. Nearly every sample came with metadata listing a de-identified subject ID, COVID-19 status, age in years and sex. HLA class I and class II types, where available, came from metadata supplied by the sample provider rather than from assay-based typing.

Comment on this clone: Its antigen specificity is not known. Base qualities are not recorded, but no much larger clone differs from it by a single base.

One collaborating source in Seattle enrolled patients during active infection and followed them longitudinally through the course of disease. Collaborating institutions collected whole blood in K2EDTA tubes following their own protocols. Collaborator samples were shipped for TCRbeta analysis as frozen whole blood, isolated PBMCs, or DNA extracted from either sample type. TCRbeta CDR3 regions were amplified from genomic DNA by means of the immunoSEQ Assay, a bias-controlled multiplex PCR. In the authors' own workflow: The number of nucleated cells in each sample was estimated by amplification of reference gene primers within the assay. To quantify the absolute abundance of each unique TCRbeta CDR3 rearrangement, sequence reads were collapsed and filtered. Productive Simpson clonality was computed per sample as the square root of Simpson's diversity index over productive rearrangements. What TCRdb holds here is the immuneACCESS table cut down to in-frame rearrangements. Part of the clones is not present; checked against another copy, under half of the missing clones reflect an unresolved V gene, and the others are unexplained. For V, J and clone size, that table is used; D and trimming come from the DNA. This sample comprises around 270,000 clones, around 90% of them detected only once. Roughly 5.6% of the sample lies in the top ten.

Spanning cysteine to phenylalanine, the CDR3 consists of 16 amino acids. Just the 48-base CDR3 DNA is kept, in frame starting at base 1. V gives up 1 base and J gives up 1 base, and the segment between their germline ends measures 10 bases. Broad study findings and their caveats: The quantity of clinical and demographic metadata differed by source and by participant and was supplied without curation.

The sequence came from a woman aged 60-75 years with COVID-19, enrolled during active disease. The sequence links TRBV23-1 to TRBJ2-2, with the D gene not clear enough to name. TRBV23-1 is marked as an open reading frame, function uncertain. Sample: peripheral blood. The CDR3 sequence is CASSQCHALNTGELFF. DNA sequence: TGCGCCAGCAGTCAATGTCACGCGTTGAACACCGGGGAGCTGTTTTTT.